One sample yielded the 29 T cell receptor beta chains listed below, sequenced in a study of blood T cells in healthy people across ages. A sample-barcoded 5' primer and a J-beta primer mix were used in a second PCR of about 6 to 11 cycles. TCRdb re-derived calls from the 5' RACE reads in MiXCR, one entry per CDR3 protein. The sample lists more than 800,000 distinct CDR3 sequences; under 30% were seen once. The sample consisted of blood. The receptors stem from a woman aged 80 or older in good health.

This chain links TRBV24-1 with TRBJ2-7; D gene unclear. The CDR3 contains 11 residues. The V gene lost 8 bases and the J gene lost 7 bases, with 11 bases spanning the gap. Germline V gene lookup returns CDR1 KGHDR and CDR2 SFDVKD. The CDR3 DNA reads TGTGCCACCATGGTTTACAATGAGCAGTACTTC. It yields the protein CATMVYNEQYF.

This clonotype showed up many times. The rearrangement joins TRBV4-3 to TRBJ2-3, with 7 bases aligning to TRBD2. There are 15 residues in the CDR3. Germline-derived CDR1 and CDR2 are LGHNA and YSLEER. With 0 bases clipped from V and 6 bases from J, the junction kept 6 bases outside the gene matches. The CDR3 reads CASSQDRTSADTQYF. The CDR3 nucleotides are TGCGCCAGCAGCCAAGATAGAACTAGCGCCGATACGCAGTATTTT.

About this clonotype itself: This may be a read error: a much more frequent sequence differs by one nucleotide. V usage is TRBV11-2 and J usage is TRBJ2-3, with TRBD1 identical over 8 bases. There are 14 residues in the CDR3. CDR1 is SGHAT and CDR2 is FQNNGV in the germline V gene. This chain's CDR3 is CASGLDRGTNTQYF. In DNA, the CDR3 is TGTGCCAGCGGTTTAGACAGGGGCACAAATACGCAGTATTTT.

As for this clonotype: At one end, the junction sequence differs from germline, possibly due to a read error. Written as DNA, the CDR3 is TGTGCCAGCAGCCGGCGTAACTCTGGGGCCAACGCCCTGACTTTC. Protein product: CASSRRNSGANALTF. The V and J genes are TRBV14 and TRBJ2-6; possibly TRBD1 for D (5 bases). The CDR3 consists of 15 residues. The germline CDR1 and CDR2 sequences are SGHDN and FVKESK.

Points on this clonotype: An end of the junction differs from the germline gene, which may be a read error. The genes are TRBV20-1 and TRBJ2-2; possible D gene TRBD2, 6 bases. CDR1 and CDR2 from the germline V gene are DFQATT and SNEGSKA (reference sequence). CDR3 length equals 15 residues. CDR3 residues: CSARGRSPNTGERFF. For the CDR3, the DNA is TGCAGTGCTAGGGGGAGGAGTCCGAACACCGGGGAGCGGTTTTTT.

This clonotype has at least ten counts. The V and J genes are TRBV20-1 and TRBJ2-5, with TRBD2 matching over 8 bases. Germline CDR1 DFQATT, CDR2 SNEGSKA (reference sequence). V was pared by 0 bases and J by 6 bases, with 9 bases of the junction left unmatched. The CDR3 is made up of 15 amino acids. This CDR3 is CSARDPSGGLKTQYF. For the CDR3, the DNA is TGCAGTGCTAGAGATCCGTCGGGGGGGCTGAAGACCCAGTACTTC.

This chain links TRBV14 with TRBJ1-4, with D possibly being TRBD1 (6 bases). The CDR3 runs to 14 residues. Germline V CDR1 and CDR2: SGHDN, FVKESK. V lost 4 bases and J lost 8, with 14 bases in between. Here the CDR3 DNA reads TGTGCCAGCAGCCCCCAGGTGGGGGGCGAAAAACTGTTTTTT. Translating gives CASSPQVGGEKLFF.

This clonotype was observed a handful of times. V is TRBV20-1 and J is TRBJ2-3, with 12 bases that match TRBD2. This CDR3 is built from 18 residues. Germline trimming cut 6 bases from V and 4 bases from J; bases unmatched to any gene: 17. Looked up from germline, CDR1 is DFQATT and CDR2 is SNEGSKA (reference sequence). CDR3 bases: TGCAGTGCGGAGAAGCGCCTAGCGGGGGGGCAGGGCCCAGATACGCAGTATTTT. Amino acid sequence: CSAEKRLAGGQGPDTQYF.

This clonotype was seen more than once but under ten times. The rearrangement links TRBV20-1 to TRBJ1-1, with 8 bases that match TRBD1. In germline, CDR1 is DFQATT, CDR2 SNEGSKA (reference sequence). The length of the CDR3 is 14 residues. Germline trimming cut 3 bases from V and 6 bases from J; bases unmatched to any gene: 9. CDR3 region: CSASLTGGRPEAFF. CDR3 DNA: TGCAGTGCTAGCCTTACAGGGGGAAGACCTGAAGCTTTCTTT.

This clonotype was recorded once. The chain uses TRBV7-2 and TRBJ2-1; D is undetermined. V was pared by 5 bases and J by 13 bases, with 12 bases between. Germline CDR1 reads SGHTA; CDR2 reads FQGNSA. The CDR3 covers 11 residues. The CDR3: CASSTVETQFF. The DNA of the CDR3 is TGTGCCAGCAGCACTGTAGAGACCCAGTTCTTC. Based on the CDR3 plus reference TRBV7-2 and TRBJ2-1, the full variable domain is GAGVSQSPSNKVTEKGKDVELRCDPISGHTALYWYRQSLGQGLEFLIYFQGNSAPDKSGLPSDRFSAERTGGSVSTLTIQRTQQEDSAVYLCASSTVETQFFGPGTRLTVL.

This clonotype was seen at least ten times. This chain uses TRBV4-3 with TRBJ2-5, with 7 positions matching TRBD1. CDR1 LGHNA and CDR2 YSLEER come from the germline V gene. CDR3 length: 16 amino acids. V was pared by 0 bases and J by 5 bases, with 9 bases of the junction left unmatched. CDR3 region: CASSQEPPTGLETQYF. The CDR3 DNA follows: TGCGCCAGCAGCCAAGAACCTCCGACAGGGTTGGAGACCCAGTACTTC.

Comments on this clonotype: A clone one base away is much larger, so this may be a read error. The gene calls are TRBV20-1 and TRBJ2-1; D assignment may be TRBD1 or TRBD2 (6 bases each). The CDR3 runs to 14 residues. Germline CDR1 is DFQATT and CDR2 is SNEGSKA (reference sequence). Trimming left V 0 bases short and J 8 bases short, with 14 bases between. CDR3 DNA sequence: TGCAGTGCTAGAGATATTACAGGGAGGCATGAGCAGTTCTTC. This codes for CSARDITGRHEQFF.

This clonotype was observed at least ten times. This chain joins TRBV20-1 and TRBJ1-2; 8 bases agree with TRBD1. Per germline, CDR1 DFQATT and CDR2 SNEGSKA (reference sequence). V lost 5 bases to trimming and J lost 7 bases; unmatched junction nucleotides: 6. CDR3 size: 12 residues. The CDR3 DNA reads TGCAGTGCTCCCCAGGGGGCCGCTGGCTACACCTTC. It yields the protein CSAPQGAAGYTF.

This clonotype was observed many times. The chain recombines TRBV2 with TRBJ1-5; tentative D call: TRBD1 (5 bases). V was trimmed by 8 bases and J by 6 bases, leaving 20 bases between them. Germline-derived CDR1 and CDR2 are SNHLY and FYNNEI. The CDR3 is 15 residues long. The CDR3 loop reads CASAQREGIGQPQHF. The CDR3 DNA is TGTGCCAGCGCCCAGAGAGAGGGGATAGGTCAGCCCCAGCATTTT.

This clonotype was detected ten times or more. This chain joins TRBV4-3 and TRBJ2-6; D possibly uses TRBD1 or TRBD2 (6 bases each). From germline, CDR1 is LGHNA and CDR2 YSLEER. The germline V and J ends were trimmed by 0 bases and 5 bases, with 23 bases remaining between them. The CDR3 spans 20 residues. The CDR3 DNA follows: TGCGCCAGCAGCCAAGATAAGGGGGGTACGGGGGTTTTTAGGGCCAACGTCCTGACTTTC. Protein product: CASSQDKGGTGVFRANVLTF.

In this sample, this clonotype turned up many times. This chain connects TRBV7-2 to TRBJ2-3; TRBD2 agrees at 10 bases. The CDR3 spans 18 residues. J gave up 2 bases and V 8 bases, and 16 bases lay outside the gene matches. The germline gives CDR1 SGHTA, CDR2 FQGNSA. The CDR3 loop is CASGREASSGGVTDTQYF. CDR3 nucleotide sequence: TGTGCCAGCGGAAGGGAAGCTTCCAGCGGGGGGGTCACAGATACGCAGTATTTT.

In regard to this clonotype: A much larger clone sits a single nucleotide away, making a read error possible. This likely comes from a read error, as the CDR3 has no conserved phenylalanine or tryptophan at its end. The rearrangement uses TRBV5-4 and TRBJ2-3; D is possibly TRBD1 or TRBD2 (5 bases each). V was clipped by 4 bases and J by 1 base, with 10 bases between them. The CDR3 has 14 residues. CDR1 and CDR2 from the germline V gene are SGHNT and YYREEE (reference sequence). The CDR3 protein is CASSVRDGTDTQYL. In DNA form, the CDR3 reads TGTGCCAGCAGCGTGAGGGACGGCACAGATACGCAGTATTTG.

This clonotype was picked up many times. The rearrangement joins TRBV18 to TRBJ1-2, with D possibly matching TRBD1 (6 bases). Germline V gene sequence: CDR1 KGHSH, CDR2 LQKENI. This CDR3 has 16 residues. The ends were cut back, 3 bases at V and 3 bases at J, with 17 bases in the middle. The CDR3 is CASSPPGGLLHYGYTF. The CDR3 nucleotides read TGTGCCAGCTCACCTCCCGGGGGGCTTCTACACTATGGCTACACCTTC.

This clonotype came up many times. The chain uses TRBV20-1 and TRBJ2-1; no firm D call. Deletions cut 3 bases from V and 2 bases from J, with 14 bases between. The length of the CDR3 is 15 residues. Looked up from germline, CDR1 is DFQATT and CDR2 is SNEGSKA (reference sequence). CDR3 amino acids: CSARAITTTYNEQFF. The CDR3 coding sequence is TGCAGTGCTAGGGCCATTACCACCACCTACAATGAGCAGTTCTTC.

The CDR3 coding sequence is TGTGCCAGCACCTGCGACAGGTTGAACACTGAAGCTTTCTTT. The encoded protein is CASTCDRLNTEAFF. The J gene is TRBJ1-1, the V gene TRBV6-2 or TRBV6-3, with a tentative D call TRBD1 (6 bases). Trimming left V 7 bases short and J 0 bases short, with 12 bases between. This CDR3 has 14 amino acids. Germline V gene data show CDR1 as MNHEY and CDR2 as SVGEGT.

This clonotype was counted many times. This sequence joins TRBV15 and TRBJ2-1; D gene ambiguous. Deletions cut 0 bases from V and 7 bases from J, with 4 bases between. CDR1 is LNHNV, CDR2 YYDKDF, per germline (reference sequence). The length of the CDR3 is 12 residues. This CDR3 reads CATSRDRNEQFF. CDR3 coding DNA: TGTGCCACCAGCAGAGACAGAAATGAGCAGTTCTTC.

In its sample, this clonotype was seen many times. The gene calls are TRBV7-8 and TRBJ2-5, with D perhaps being TRBD1 or TRBD2 (5 bases each). From germline, CDR1 is SGHVS and CDR2 FQNEAQ. Trimming pared 5 bases from V and 3 bases from J, leaving 19 bases between. There are 16 residues in the CDR3. The CDR3 DNA reads as TGTGCCAGCAGCCTAGGAGCGCGAGGGGTTAAAGAGACCCAGTACTTC. Translated: CASSLGARGVKETQYF.

This clonotype showed up just a few times. This sequence may be a read error, since a much larger clone differs from it by one base. This sequence joins TRBV20-1 and TRBJ2-7; 7 bases line up with TRBD1. TRBJ2-5 matches the DNA end more closely, so the J call is doubtful. CDR1 and CDR2 from the germline V gene are DFQATT and SNEGSKA (reference sequence). The CDR3 is 12 amino acids. DNA of the CDR3: TGCAGTGCCAAAGGACAGGAAGAGACCCAGTACTTC. Translated, it gives CSAKGQEETQYF.

This sequence joins TRBV20-1 and TRBJ2-4; TRBD1 agrees at 9 bases. TRBJ2-7 matches the DNA end more closely, so the J call is doubtful. The CDR3 totals 16 residues. The germline V gene encodes CDR1 DFQATT and CDR2 SNEGSKA (reference sequence). CDR3: CSASLTSGTGNYEQYF. In nucleotides, the CDR3 is TGCAGTGCTAGTCTAACCTCCGGGACAGGGAACTACGAGCAGTACTTC.

This clonotype occurred a few times. The chain uses TRBV20-1 and TRBJ2-2, with D perhaps matching TRBD1 (5 bases). The CDR3 has 15 amino acids. Germline values: CDR1 DFQATT, CDR2 SNEGSKA (reference sequence). The ends were cut back, 2 bases at V and 4 bases at J, with 14 bases in the middle. The CDR3 is CSARRQSEPTGELFF. CDR3 nucleotide sequence: TGCAGTGCTAGAAGACAGAGTGAACCCACCGGGGAGCTGTTTTTT.

The chain couples TRBV5-1 to TRBJ1-1; TRBD1 aligns across 7 bases. The junction had 10 bases not matched to a gene; V was cut back by 1 base and J by 4 bases. This CDR3 contains 16 residues. Germline V gives CDR1 SGHRS, CDR2 YFSETQ. The CDR3 is CASSLTSGQGGTEAFF. CDR3 sequence (DNA): TGCGCCAGCAGCTTGACCTCCGGTCAGGGGGGCACTGAAGCTTTCTTT.

This clonotype was seen many times. V gene TRBV7-2 combines with J gene TRBJ2-1; D is unclear. The CDR3 extends over 14 amino acids. CDR1 is SGHTA and CDR2 is FQGNSA in the germline V gene. With 5 bases removed from V and 6 bases from J, the gap between germline ends came to 14 bases. The CDR3 here is CASSPTAPGNEQFF. The DNA of the CDR3 is TGTGCCAGCAGCCCCACTGCACCCGGCAATGAGCAGTTCTTC. Looking up the rest from reference TRBV7-2 and TRBJ2-1 gives the full variable domain: GAGVSQSPSNKVTEKGKDVELRCDPISGHTALYWYRQSLGQGLEFLIYFQGNSAPDKSGLPSDRFSAERTGGSVSTLTIQRTQQEDSAVYLCASSPTAPGNEQFFGPGTRLTVL.

In this sample, this clonotype turned up many times. The genes are TRBV15 and TRBJ2-3; 9 bases agree with TRBD2. Germline V gives CDR1 LNHNV, CDR2 YYDKDF (reference sequence). V was pared by 0 bases and J by 3 bases, with 4 bases of the junction left unmatched. This CDR3 has 16 amino acids. The CDR3 region is CATSRESGGTTDTQYF. For the CDR3, the DNA is TGTGCCACCAGCAGAGAAAGCGGGGGGACGACAGATACGCAGTATTTT. Drawing the rest from reference TRBV15 and TRBJ2-3, the complete variable domain is DAMVIQNPRYQVTQFGKPVTLSCSQTLNHNVMYWYQQKSSQAPKLLFHYYDKDFNNEADTPDNFQSRRPNTSFCFLDIRSPGLGDTAMYLCATSRESGGTTDTQYFGPGTRLTVL.

The V and J genes are TRBV5-1 and TRBJ2-7; a weak D match, TRBD2 (5 bases). From germline, CDR1 is SGHRS and CDR2 YFSETQ. The CDR3 has 14 residues. The germline V and J ends were trimmed by 4 bases and 4 bases, with 15 bases remaining between them. CDR3 sequence: CASSSTLGMYEQYF. CDR3 DNA: TGCGCCAGCAGCAGTACACTAGGAATGTACGAGCAGTACTTC.